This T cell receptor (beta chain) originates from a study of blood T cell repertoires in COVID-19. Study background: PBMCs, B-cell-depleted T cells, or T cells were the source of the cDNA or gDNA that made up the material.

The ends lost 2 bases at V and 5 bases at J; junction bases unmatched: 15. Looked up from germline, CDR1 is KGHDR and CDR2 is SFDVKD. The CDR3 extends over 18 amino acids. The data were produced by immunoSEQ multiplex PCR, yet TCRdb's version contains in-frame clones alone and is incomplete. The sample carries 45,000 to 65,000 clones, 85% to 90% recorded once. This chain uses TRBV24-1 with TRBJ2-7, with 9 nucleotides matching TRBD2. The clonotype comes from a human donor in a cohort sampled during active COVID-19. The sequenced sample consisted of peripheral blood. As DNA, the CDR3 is TGTGCCACCAGTGATTCCCGAGACTGCGCGGGAGGGCCCCACGAGCAGTACGTC. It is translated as CATSDSRDCAGGPHEQYV.